This TCR beta chain comes out of a study of cytomegalovirus exposure and HLA in healthy donors. The CDR3 covers 14 residues. Per the germline V gene, CDR1 is LNHDA and CDR2 is SQIVND (reference sequence). V was shortened by 5 bases and J by 4 bases, with 11 bases between the two germline ends. The PCR ran on 60 Vbeta and 13 Jbeta primers. Produced via immunoSEQ multiplex PCR; TCRdb's table is partial and in-frame only. The table records under 200,000 clones, over 80% of them present only once. Study-wide results and caveats: There were 164 TCR beta chains listed as cytomegalovirus-associated.

This clone turned up a few times. The target antigen is unknown. Donors likely had unrecorded immune exposures despite being nominally healthy when sampled. The TCR sequence derives from a man aged 40-50 years in good health and CMV-seropositive. The chain is built from TRBV19 and TRBJ1-4, with a possible D match to TRBD1 (6 bases). Sequencing used PBMCs. The CDR3 region has the DNA TGTGCCAGTAGTCCGACAGGCCGTAATGAAAAACTGTTTTTT. Translation gives CASSPTGRNEKLFF.